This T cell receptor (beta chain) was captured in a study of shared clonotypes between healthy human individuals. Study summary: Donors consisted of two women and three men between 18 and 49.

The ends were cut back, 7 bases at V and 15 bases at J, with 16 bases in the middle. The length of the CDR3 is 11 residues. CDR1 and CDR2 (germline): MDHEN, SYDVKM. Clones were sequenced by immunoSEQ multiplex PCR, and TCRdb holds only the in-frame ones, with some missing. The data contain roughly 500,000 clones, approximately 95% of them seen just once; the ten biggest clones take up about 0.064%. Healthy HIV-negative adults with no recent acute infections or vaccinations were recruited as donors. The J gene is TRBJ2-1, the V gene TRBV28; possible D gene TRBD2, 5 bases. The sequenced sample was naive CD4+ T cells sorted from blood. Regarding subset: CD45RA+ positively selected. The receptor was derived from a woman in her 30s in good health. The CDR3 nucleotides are TGTGCCAGCATGTCCCTTCGGGGAACGTTCTTC. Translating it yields CASMSLRGTFF. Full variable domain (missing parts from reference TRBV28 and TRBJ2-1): DVKVTQSSRYLVKRTGEKVFLECVQDMDHENMFWYRQDPGLGLRLIYFSYDVKMKEKGDIPEGYSVSREKKERFSLILESASTNQTSMYLCASMSLRGTFFGPGTRLTVL.